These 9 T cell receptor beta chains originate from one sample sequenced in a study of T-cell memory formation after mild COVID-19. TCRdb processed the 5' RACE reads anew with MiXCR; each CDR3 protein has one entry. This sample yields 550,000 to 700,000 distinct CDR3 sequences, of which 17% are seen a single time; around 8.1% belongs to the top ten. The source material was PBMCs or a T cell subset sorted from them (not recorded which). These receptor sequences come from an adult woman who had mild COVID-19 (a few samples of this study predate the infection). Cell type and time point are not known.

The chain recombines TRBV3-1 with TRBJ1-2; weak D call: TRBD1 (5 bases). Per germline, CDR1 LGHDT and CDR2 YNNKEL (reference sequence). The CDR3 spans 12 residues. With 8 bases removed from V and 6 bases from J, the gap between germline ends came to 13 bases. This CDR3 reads CASEGLPDGYTF. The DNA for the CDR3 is TGTGCCAGCGAGGGACTGCCCGATGGCTACACCTTC.

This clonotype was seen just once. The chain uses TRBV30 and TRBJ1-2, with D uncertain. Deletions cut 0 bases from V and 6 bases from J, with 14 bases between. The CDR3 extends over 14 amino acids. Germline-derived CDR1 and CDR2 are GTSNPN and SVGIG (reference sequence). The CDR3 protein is CAWSVGGSVDGYTF. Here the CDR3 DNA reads TGTGCCTGGAGTGTCGGTGGGTCGGTGGATGGCTACACCTTC. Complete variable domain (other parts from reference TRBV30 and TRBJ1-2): SQTIHQWPATLVQPVGSPLSLECTVEGTSNPNLYWYRQAAGRGLQLLFYSVGIGQISSEVPQNLSASRPQDRQFILSSKKLLLSDSGFYLCAWSVGGSVDGYTFGSGTRLTVV.

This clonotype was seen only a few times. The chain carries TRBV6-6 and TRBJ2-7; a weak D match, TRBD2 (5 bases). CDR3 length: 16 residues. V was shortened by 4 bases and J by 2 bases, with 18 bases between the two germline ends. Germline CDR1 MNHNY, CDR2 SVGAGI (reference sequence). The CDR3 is CASSSPPAGLTYEQYF. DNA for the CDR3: TGTGCCAGCAGTTCCCCCCCGGCGGGTTTGACCTACGAGCAGTACTTC.

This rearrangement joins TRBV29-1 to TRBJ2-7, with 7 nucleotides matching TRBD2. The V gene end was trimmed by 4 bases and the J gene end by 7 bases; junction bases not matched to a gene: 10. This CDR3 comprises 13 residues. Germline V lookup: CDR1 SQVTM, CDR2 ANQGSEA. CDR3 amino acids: CSVVSRGSYEQYF. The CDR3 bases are TGCAGCGTTGTATCGCGCGGGAGCTATGAGCAGTACTTC.

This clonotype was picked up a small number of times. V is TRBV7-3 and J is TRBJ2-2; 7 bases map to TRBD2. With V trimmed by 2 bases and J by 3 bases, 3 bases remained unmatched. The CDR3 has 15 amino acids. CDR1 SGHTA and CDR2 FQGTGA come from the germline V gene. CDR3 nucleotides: TGTGCCAGCAGCTTAGGCGGGAGAGACACCGGGGAGCTGTTTTTT. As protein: CASSLGGRDTGELFF.

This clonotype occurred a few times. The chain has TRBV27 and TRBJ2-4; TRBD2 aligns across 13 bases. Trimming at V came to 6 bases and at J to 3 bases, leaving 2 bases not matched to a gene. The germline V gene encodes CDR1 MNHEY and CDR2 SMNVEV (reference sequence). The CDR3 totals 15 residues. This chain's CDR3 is CASRLAGGSKNIQYF. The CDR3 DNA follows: TGTGCCAGCAGACTAGCGGGAGGGAGCAAAAACATTCAGTACTTC.

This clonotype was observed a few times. This CDR3 is CASSATGNNSPLHF. CDR3 nucleotides: TGTGCCAGCAGCGCGACAGGCAATAATTCACCCCTCCACTTT. The chain links TRBV9 to TRBJ1-6; possibly TRBD1 for D (6 bases). Germline V lookup: CDR1 SGDLS, CDR2 YYNGEE. The length of the CDR3 is 14 residues. Trimming stripped 3 bases from V and 5 bases from J, with 9 bases between.

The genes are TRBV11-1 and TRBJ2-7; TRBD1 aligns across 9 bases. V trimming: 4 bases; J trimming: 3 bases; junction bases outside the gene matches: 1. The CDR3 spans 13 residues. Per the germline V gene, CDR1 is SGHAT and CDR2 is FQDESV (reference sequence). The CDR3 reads CASSYRGLYEQYF. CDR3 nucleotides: TGTGCCAGCAGCTACAGGGGGCTCTACGAGCAGTACTTC.

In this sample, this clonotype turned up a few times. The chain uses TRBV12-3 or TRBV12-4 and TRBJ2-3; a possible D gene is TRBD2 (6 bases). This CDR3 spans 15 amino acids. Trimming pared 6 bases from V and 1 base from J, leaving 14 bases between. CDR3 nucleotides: TGTGCCAGCAGAAGACCTTCGGGGGGCACAGATACGCAGTATTTT. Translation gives CASRRPSGGTDTQYF.